This note documents a single T cell receptor beta chain sequence. Its target is not known. This sample is part of a study of siplizumab effects on memory and regulatory T cells. Study-level points and caveats: For mappable alloreactive CD4+ clones, the mean Treg-derived fraction was about 70% with siplizumab and 26.9% in controls. Among sequences traceable to unstimulated CD4+ memory cells, alloreactive ones were significantly reduced by siplizumab.

The assay looked at some 10^5 TCR templates in each sample. Profiling relied on immunoSEQ multiplex PCR, and the TCRdb table lists in-frame clones only, not all of them. The profile shows 50,000 to 75,000 clones, roughly 96% of them singletons. CDR1 and CDR2 from the germline V gene are SGHAT and FQNNGV. The V end was cut by 5 bases, the J end by 4 bases, with 12 bases between. The CDR3 sequence is 14 residues long. The chain links TRBV11-2 to TRBJ1-3, with unresolved D. The origin of this receptor is a human donor in good health. Sample: naive CD8+ T cells sorted from blood. The chain's CDR3 is CASSLIAGGNTIYF. CDR3 DNA: TGTGCCAGCAGCCTTATAGCGGGGGGAAACACCATATATTTT.